The entry below describes one T cell receptor (beta chain). Authors' analysis steps: From reference gene primer amplification, estimates of nucleated cell counts were derived. The repertoire was sequenced with immunoSEQ multiplex PCR; TCRdb's copy has only in-frame clones and lacks some. The V and J calls and clone size were taken over from that table, and D and trimming were inferred from the DNA. The profile shows about 340,000 clones, 83% of them singletons. This entry comes from a study of blood T cell repertoires in COVID-19. Study-wide context: Donors in the United States, Italy and Spain gave samples during acute or convalescent COVID-19. From T cells, B-cell-depleted T cells, or PBMCs came the material, which was cDNA or gDNA.

Trimming took 0 bases from V and 4 from J, leaving 12 bases between them. CDR1 GTSNPN and CDR2 SVGIG come from the germline V gene (reference sequence). The CDR3 contains 14 residues. This TCR was sampled from a young man with active or convalescent COVID-19. V gene TRBV30 combines with J gene TRBJ2-5; a weak D match, TRBD2 (5 bases). The sequenced sample consisted of peripheral blood. The CDR3 sequence: CAWSVTGFLETQYF. DNA for the CDR3: TGTGCCTGGAGTGTGACGGGATTCCTAGAGACCCAGTACTTC.